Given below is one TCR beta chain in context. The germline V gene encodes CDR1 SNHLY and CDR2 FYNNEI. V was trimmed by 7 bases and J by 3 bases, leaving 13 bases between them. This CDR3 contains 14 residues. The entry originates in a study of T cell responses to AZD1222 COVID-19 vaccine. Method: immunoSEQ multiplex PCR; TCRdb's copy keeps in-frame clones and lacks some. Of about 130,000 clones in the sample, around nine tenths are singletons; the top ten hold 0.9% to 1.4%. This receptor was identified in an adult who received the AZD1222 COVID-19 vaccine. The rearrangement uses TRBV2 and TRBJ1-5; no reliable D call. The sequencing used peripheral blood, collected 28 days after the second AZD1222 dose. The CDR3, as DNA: TGTGCCAGCACCCTGGAAACACCCAATCAGCCCCAGCATTTT. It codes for CASTLETPNQPQHF.